This T cell receptor beta chain derives from a study of cytomegalovirus exposure and HLA in healthy donors. Across the study: Early released data comprised around 79 million unique TCRs from HLA-typed donors.

Trimming took off 5 bases at V and 2 bases at J, with 13 bases between the two ends. CDR1 is MNHEY, CDR2 SMNVEV, per germline (reference sequence). This CDR3 comprises 14 residues. Use of 60 Vbeta and 13 Jbeta primers characterized the PCR. Clones were read by immunoSEQ multiplex PCR, and TCRdb kept only the in-frame ones, dropping some. Of more than 85,000 clones in the sample, around 75% were seen once. Sequenced input: PBMCs. The rearrangement joins TRBV27 to TRBJ2-7; possible D gene TRBD1, 6 bases. The TCR sequence derives from a man aged 35 to 55 in good health and CMV-seronegative. Here the CDR3 DNA reads TGTGCCAGCAGTCCCTCGGACAGCCCCTACGAGCAGTACTTC. Translated, it gives CASSPSDSPYEQYF.